Here is one T cell receptor (beta chain) with its context. The donors were all healthy and Caucasian. The data were obtained in a study of identical twins. Germline V gives CDR1 MNHEY, CDR2 SMNVEV (reference sequence). V dropped 4 bases and J dropped 9 bases, with 19 bases sitting between them. The CDR3 length is 15 residues. In TCRdb, the 5' RACE reads were re-called with MiXCR into one record per CDR3 protein. The repertoire includes about 890,000 distinct CDR3 sequences, roughly an eighth of them detected once, and around 1.5% sits in the top ten. This same sample was also part of a study on yellow fever vaccine responses in identical twins.

The chain recombines TRBV27 with TRBJ2-1, with TRBD1 as a possible D gene (5 bases). Sequencing was performed on PBMCs. This clonotype was obtained from a woman between 18 and 29 years old in good health. The CDR3 here is CASSSYLTGSAEQFF. CDR3 in DNA: TGTGCCAGCAGTTCATACCTAACAGGTTCGGCTGAGCAGTTCTTC.